The source of this T cell receptor (beta chain) is a study of cytomegalovirus exposure and HLA in healthy donors. Study-wide background: In a previous analysis, 120 million or so unique TCR beta sequences were found from 150 million to 200 million T cells. Early released data had 80 million or so unique TCRs, all coming from HLA-typed donors.

PCR primers comprised 60 Vbeta and 13 Jbeta primers. Here immunoSEQ multiplex PCR was the method, and the copy in TCRdb shows in-frame clones only, minus some. The sample records about 94,000 clones, roughly four fifths being singletons. Study conclusions and caveats: Later analysis revealed greater clonal expansion in HLA-associated TCR beta chains than in equally common others. For most TCR beta V segments, an earlier analysis put the productive rate at about 90% or about 30% of the time.

V trimming: 3 bases; J trimming: 5 bases; junction bases outside the gene matches: 7. CDR3 size: 14 residues. Germline V CDR1 and CDR2: SGHRS, YFSETQ. Concerning this clone itself: The target antigen is unknown.

Sequencing input: PBMCs. The TCR was taken from a human donor in good health. The chain is built from TRBV5-1 and TRBJ2-5; 7 positions match TRBD1. The CDR3 nucleotides are TGCGCCAGCAGCTCGCCGACAGGGTCGGAGACCCAGTACTTC. The encoded protein is CASSSPTGSETQYF.